The 30 T cell receptor beta chains reported below all come from one sample, sequenced in a study of cytomegalovirus exposure and HLA in healthy donors (dated by TCRdb to about 2017). The library was prepared using the immunoSEQ multiplex PCR assay. For the multiplex PCR, a mixture combining 60 forward primers for TCR Vbeta segments and 13 reverse primers for TCR Jbeta segments was used. The source is immuneACCESS, and TCRdb retained only in-frame sequences with V and J called. Part of the clones is not carried over; for the studies checked, unresolved V genes explain less than half of this, and the remainder is unexplained. The sample includes approximately 120,000 clones, with about 80% observed a single time. Jointly, the top ten make up approximately 3.8% of the sample. Sequenced sample: PBMCs. The receptors derive from a man aged 35 to 55 in good health and CMV-seronegative.

This chain links TRBV19 with TRBJ1-6, with 10 nucleotides matching TRBD1. The ends lost 10 bases at V and 10 bases at J; junction bases unmatched: 4. The germline gives CDR1 LNHDA, CDR2 SQIVND (reference sequence). This CDR3 has 12 residues. The CDR3 is CATGQGGSPLHF. Written as DNA, the CDR3 is TGTGCCACCGGACAGGGGGGCTCACCCCTCCACTTT. The entire variable domain, with the rest obtained from reference TRBV19 and TRBJ1-6, is as follows: DGGITQSPKYLFRKEGQNVTLSCEQNLNHDAMYWYRQDPGQGLRLIYYSQIVNDFQKGDIAEGYSVSREKKESFPLTVTSAQKNPTAFYLCATGQGGSPLHFGNGTRLTVT.

The chain joins TRBV14 to TRBJ1-2; D might be TRBD1 (5 bases). V lost 5 bases and J lost 13, with 20 bases in between. The CDR3 spans 13 residues. Germline CDR1 SGHDN, CDR2 FVKESK. The CDR3 reads CASSDSGHLSFTF. The DNA of the CDR3 is TGTGCCAGCAGCGATTCAGGACATTTATCCTTCACCTTC. The entire variable domain, with the rest obtained from reference TRBV14 and TRBJ1-2, is as follows: EAGVTQFPSHSVIEKGQTVTLRCDPISGHDNLYWYRRVMGKEIKFLLHFVKESKQDESGMPNNRFLAERTGGTYSTLKVQPAELEDSGVYFCASSDSGHLSFTFGSGTRLTVV.

This clone was found a few times. The CDR3 coding sequence is TGTGCCAGCAGCGTAGAATCTCGGACACACGAAGCTTTCTTT. Its protein is CASSVESRTHEAFF. The V gene is TRBV9, the J gene TRBJ1-1; a possible D gene is TRBD1 (5 bases). Germline V gene data show CDR1 as SGDLS and CDR2 as YYNGEE. Trimming stripped 0 bases from V and 8 bases from J, with 14 bases between. The CDR3 length is 14 residues.

This chain uses TRBV5-1 with TRBJ2-5; TRBD2 matches 12 bases. Germline loops: CDR1 SGHRS, CDR2 YFSETQ. This CDR3 has 13 residues. Trimming cost V 4 bases and J 12 bases; bases outside gene matches: 7. Here the CDR3 reads CASSPGLAGFKYF. The CDR3, as DNA: TGCGCCAGCAGCCCAGGACTAGCGGGGTTTAAGTACTTC.

The chain uses TRBV7-2 and TRBJ1-1; D is perhaps TRBD1 (5 bases). Trimming left V 5 bases short and J 3 bases short, with 16 bases between. Per the germline V gene, CDR1 is SGHTA and CDR2 is FQGNSA. This CDR3 has 15 residues. As DNA, the CDR3 is TGTGCCAGCAGCCCGTGGGGCCCGGGGGACACTGAAGCTTTCTTT. This sequence encodes CASSPWGPGDTEAFF.

This rearrangement joins TRBV19 to TRBJ1-4; 7 bases fit TRBD1. Losses at the gene ends were 3 bases for V and 5 bases for J; bases not matched to a gene: 6. This CDR3 comprises 15 residues. CDR1 and CDR2 (germline): LNHDA, SQIVND (reference sequence). CDR3: CASSIEGTANEKLFF. Here the CDR3 DNA reads TGTGCCAGTAGTATTGAGGGGACAGCAAATGAAAAACTGTTTTTT.

A note on this clone: The junction and the germline gene differ at one end; a read error may be behind it. The CDR3 reads CSSSREGQQNEKLFF. The CDR3 DNA follows: TGTTCCAGCAGCCGTGAGGGACAGCAAAATGAAAAACTGTTTTTT. The rearrangement joins TRBV7-9 to TRBJ1-4, with 7 bases lining up with TRBD1. Germline CDR1 and CDR2: SEHNR and FQNEAQ (reference sequence). The CDR3 has 15 residues.

The rearrangement joins TRBV7-8 to TRBJ1-2; TRBD1 is a possible D gene (6 bases). Germline V gene lookup returns CDR1 SGHVS and CDR2 FQNEAQ. The CDR3 contains 14 residues. The germline V and J ends were trimmed by 1 base and 8 bases, with 14 bases remaining between them. CDR3 in amino acids: CASSLVPRGEGYTF. The CDR3 DNA is TGTGCCAGCAGCTTAGTCCCCAGGGGCGAGGGCTACACCTTC.

In its sample, this clone was seen a few times. The chain employs TRBV4-2 and TRBJ2-3, with 9 bases lining up with TRBD2. Germline V gives CDR1 LGHNA, CDR2 YNFKEQ. V lost 3 bases, J lost 1 base, and 8 bases stayed unmatched. This CDR3 is 17 amino acids long. This chain's CDR3 is CASSQVRGGGGTDTQYF. The CDR3 region has the DNA TGTGCCAGCAGCCAGGTCCGCGGCGGGGGGGGCACAGATACGCAGTATTTT.

This chain links TRBV7-2 with TRBJ2-3; 9 bases line up with TRBD1. This CDR3 has 13 residues. The trim removed 5 bases at V and 13 bases at J, leaving 10 bases unmatched. Germline CDR1 reads SGHTA; CDR2 reads FQGNSA. CDR3 residues: CASSPSRDRVKYF. In nucleotides, the CDR3 is TGTGCCAGCAGCCCTTCGCGGGACAGGGTCAAGTATTTT.

This sequence joins TRBV9 and TRBJ2-3, with D maybe TRBD2 (6 bases). The V gene lost 3 bases and the J gene lost 1 base, with 6 bases spanning the gap. Germline CDR1 SGDLS, CDR2 YYNGEE. The CDR3 runs to 13 residues. CDR3 nucleotide sequence: TGTGCCAGCAGCGGGGGGGGCACAGATACGCAGTATTTT. It is translated as CASSGGGTDTQYF.

J is TRBJ1-4 and V is TRBV6-5; D gene uncertain. V was trimmed by 0 bases and J by 8 bases, leaving 16 bases between them. In germline, CDR1 is MNHEY, CDR2 SVGAGI. This CDR3 spans 16 amino acids. CDR3 protein: CASSYSWSHDGEKLFF. CDR3 DNA sequence: TGTGCCAGCAGTTACTCCTGGAGCCATGACGGGGAAAAACTGTTTTTT.

Worth noting for this clone: The sample holds other DNA sequences that translate to the same CDR3. The chain recombines TRBV6-4 with TRBJ1-1, with D unresolved. The CDR3 runs to 13 residues. V was clipped by 4 bases and J by 0 bases, with 6 bases between them. CDR1 and CDR2 (germline): MRHNA, SNTAGT. The CDR3, as DNA: TGTGCCAGCAGTGTCCAGGTGAACACTGAAGCTTTCTTT. It yields the protein CASSVQVNTEAFF.

This clone has just a few counts. J is TRBJ2-3 and V is TRBV13; D might be TRBD2 (5 bases). The CDR3 runs to 18 residues. Germline CDR1 is PRHDT and CDR2 is FYEKMQ (reference sequence). V was cut by 0 bases and J by 1 base, with 17 bases left in between. In nucleotides, the CDR3 is TGTGCCAGCAGCTTAGGCGGAAGCGGTTCTTACGGCACAGATACGCAGTATTTT. Translation gives CASSLGGSGSYGTDTQYF.

V gene TRBV4-2 combines with J gene TRBJ1-6; D is uncertain. V dropped 8 bases and J dropped 7 bases, with 18 bases sitting between them. Germline values: CDR1 LGHNA, CDR2 YNFKEQ. The CDR3 spans 15 residues. CDR3 nucleotide sequence: TGTGCCAGCGACCCGTCCGGGTCCTCCAATTCACCCCTCCACTTT. Translating gives CASDPSGSSNSPLHF.

The chain uses TRBV5-1 and TRBJ2-1, with D possibly being TRBD1 (6 bases). The CDR3 totals 15 residues. Germline CDR1 reads SGHRS; CDR2 reads YFSETQ. V gave up 0 bases and J gave up 9 bases, with 16 bases separating them. CDR3 residues: CASSLGPQGEGEQFF. The CDR3, as DNA: TGCGCCAGCAGCTTGGGACCACAGGGAGAGGGTGAGCAGTTCTTC.

The chain carries TRBV10-3 and TRBJ2-7; D might be TRBD2 (6 bases). The CDR3 sequence is 13 residues long. With 5 bases removed from V and 3 bases from J, the gap between germline ends came to 11 bases. The germline V gene encodes CDR1 ENHRY and CDR2 SYGVKD. The CDR3 loop reads CAISHPGLYEQYF. CDR3 coding DNA: TGTGCCATCAGTCATCCGGGACTCTACGAGCAGTACTTC.

The chain joins TRBV6-6 to TRBJ1-1, with 8 nucleotides matching TRBD1. The V gene's germline CDR1 is MNHNY and CDR2 SVGAGI (reference sequence). The CDR3 loop spans 12 amino acids. V dropped 5 bases and J dropped 10; count of bases not matched to a gene: 6. The CDR3 here is CASSQDREGAFF. As DNA, the CDR3 is TGTGCCAGCAGTCAGGACAGGGAAGGAGCTTTCTTT.

This chain uses TRBV19 with TRBJ2-5; maybe TRBD1 (6 bases). V was clipped by 2 bases and J by 5 bases, with 15 bases between them. The CDR3 covers 15 residues. Per the germline V gene, CDR1 is LNHDA and CDR2 is SQIVND (reference sequence). The CDR3 DNA follows: TGTGCCAGTAGTATAAGGACAGAAGGGTGGGAGACCCAGTACTTC. Protein sequence: CASSIRTEGWETQYF.

This clone has just a few counts. The chain combines TRBV15 with TRBJ1-2; 10 bases agree with TRBD1. CDR1 and CDR2 (germline): LNHNV, YYDKDF (reference sequence). V dropped 3 bases and J dropped 0; count of bases not matched to a gene: 7. The length of the CDR3 is 17 residues. The CDR3 is CATSRRDRGLANYGYTF. CDR3 DNA sequence: TGTGCCACCAGCAGGAGGGACAGGGGCTTAGCTAACTATGGCTACACCTTC.

The chain joins TRBV5-6 to TRBJ1-5; D gene ambiguous. The germline V and J ends were trimmed by 4 bases and 3 bases, with 8 bases remaining between them. Germline values: CDR1 SGHDT, CDR2 YYEEEE. This CDR3 region has 13 residues. CDR3: CASSPSFNQPQHF. The DNA of the CDR3 is TGTGCCAGCAGCCCCTCGTTCAATCAGCCCCAGCATTTT.

The count of this clone is one. This chain joins TRBV6-1 and TRBJ2-5, with 8 positions matching TRBD1. V lost 8 bases and J lost 5; bases outside the gene matches: 10. Germline-derived CDR1 and CDR2 are MNHNS and SASEGT. This CDR3 has 14 amino acids. The CDR3 here is CASSEQGDWETQYF. The DNA of the CDR3 is TGTGCCAGCTCAGAACAGGGGGATTGGGAGACCCAGTACTTC.

The chain is built from TRBV19 and TRBJ1-2, with 7 bases matching TRBD1. The trim removed 4 bases at V and 8 bases at J, leaving 7 bases unmatched. This CDR3 contains 13 residues. Germline V gene lookup returns CDR1 LNHDA and CDR2 SQIVND (reference sequence). The CDR3 sequence is CASSNGDRYGYTF. In DNA form, the CDR3 reads TGTGCCAGTAGTAATGGGGACAGATACGGCTACACCTTC.

This chain joins TRBV9 and TRBJ1-1; 8 bases align to TRBD1. V lost 0 bases to trimming and J lost 2 bases; unmatched junction nucleotides: 3. In germline, CDR1 is SGDLS, CDR2 YYNGEE. This CDR3 comprises 15 residues. The CDR3 protein is CASSVGGQANTEAFF. The CDR3 DNA follows: TGTGCCAGCAGCGTAGGGGGACAGGCAAACACTGAAGCTTTCTTT.

The chain links TRBV7-8 to TRBJ1-1; D call uncertain. Per the germline V gene, CDR1 is SGHVS and CDR2 is FQNEAQ. V lost 2 bases and J lost 3, with 7 bases in between. The CDR3 is 13 amino acids. Here the CDR3 reads CASSLTRDTEAFF. In DNA, the CDR3 is TGTGCCAGCAGCTTAACTAGGGACACTGAAGCTTTCTTT. The full variable domain, its missing parts supplied by reference TRBV7-8 and TRBJ1-1, is GAGVSQSPRYKVAKRGQDVALRCDPISGHVSLFWYQQALGQGPEFLTYFQNEAQLDKSGLPSDRFFAERPEGSVSTLKIQRTQQEDSAVYLCASSLTRDTEAFFGQGTRLTVV.

The chain has TRBV7-2 and TRBJ1-6, with TRBD1 as a possible D gene (6 bases). The V gene lost 4 bases and the J gene lost 7 bases, with 14 bases spanning the gap. CDR1 is SGHTA, CDR2 FQGNSA, per germline. The CDR3 runs to 15 residues. CDR3 nucleotide sequence: TGTGCCAGCAGCTGGCGACCGGGACAAAATTCACCCCTCCACTTT. Its translation is CASSWRPGQNSPLHF.

This chain connects TRBV5-5 to TRBJ2-2; 9 nucleotides align to TRBD2. CDR3 length: 16 amino acids. Unmatched junction bases numbered 8, after V lost 4 bases and J lost 4 bases. Per germline, CDR1 SGHKS and CDR2 YYEKEE (reference sequence). The CDR3 here is CASSPDWRGGTGELFF. CDR3 DNA sequence: TGTGCCAGCAGCCCGGACTGGCGGGGGGGCACCGGGGAGCTGTTTTTT.

The CDR3 region is CASSYKTDYNEQFF. The CDR3 DNA sequence: TGTGCCAGCAGTTACAAGACAGACTACAATGAGCAGTTCTTC. The chain combines TRBV6-5 with TRBJ2-1, with TRBD1 as a possible D gene (5 bases). From germline, CDR1 is MNHEY and CDR2 SVGAGI. The CDR3 covers 14 residues. Trimming removed 2 bases at V and 3 bases at J, with 8 bases between.

CDR3 in amino acids: CASSLEGGGNYGYTF. The CDR3 bases are TGCGCCAGCAGCTTGGAAGGGGGCGGCAACTATGGCTACACCTTC. The V and J genes are TRBV5-1 and TRBJ1-2, with 7 bases aligning to TRBD1. With 0 bases clipped from V and 2 bases from J, the junction kept 4 bases outside the gene matches. This CDR3 has 15 amino acids. Germline V CDR1 and CDR2: SGHRS, YFSETQ.

The chain couples TRBV7-8 to TRBJ2-3; D unresolved. From germline, CDR1 is SGHVS and CDR2 FQNEAQ. The CDR3 extends over 14 amino acids. V was trimmed by 4 bases and J by 1 base, leaving 9 bases between them. In DNA form, the CDR3 reads TGTGCCAGCAGCTCCCGAGGAGGCACAGATACGCAGTATTTT. Its translation is CASSSRGGTDTQYF. Full variable domain (rest looked up from reference TRBV7-8 and TRBJ2-3): GAGVSQSPRYKVAKRGQDVALRCDPISGHVSLFWYQQALGQGPEFLTYFQNEAQLDKSGLPSDRFFAERPEGSVSTLKIQRTQQEDSAVYLCASSSRGGTDTQYFGPGTRLTVL.